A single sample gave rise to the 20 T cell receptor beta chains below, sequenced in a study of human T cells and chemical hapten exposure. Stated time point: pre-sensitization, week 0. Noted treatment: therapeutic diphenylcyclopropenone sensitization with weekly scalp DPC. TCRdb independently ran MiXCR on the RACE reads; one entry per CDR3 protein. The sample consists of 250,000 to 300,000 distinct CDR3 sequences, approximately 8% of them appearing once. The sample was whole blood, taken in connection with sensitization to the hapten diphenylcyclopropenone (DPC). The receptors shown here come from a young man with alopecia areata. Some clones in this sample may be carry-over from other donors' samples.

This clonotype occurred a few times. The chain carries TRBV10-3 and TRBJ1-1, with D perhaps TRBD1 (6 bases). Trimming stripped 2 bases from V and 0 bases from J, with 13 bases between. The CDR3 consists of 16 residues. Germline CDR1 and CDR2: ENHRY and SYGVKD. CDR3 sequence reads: CAISEQNTGMNTEAFF. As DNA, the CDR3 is TGTGCCATCAGTGAGCAAAACACAGGGATGAACACTGAAGCTTTCTTT.

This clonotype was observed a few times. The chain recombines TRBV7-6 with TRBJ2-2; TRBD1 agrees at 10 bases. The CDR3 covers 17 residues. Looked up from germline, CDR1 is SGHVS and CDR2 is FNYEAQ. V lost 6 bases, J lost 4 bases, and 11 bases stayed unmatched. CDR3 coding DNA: TGTGCCAGCAGATCCGGGACAGGGGTCGTGGGCACCGGGGAGCTGTTTTTT. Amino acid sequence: CASRSGTGVVGTGELFF. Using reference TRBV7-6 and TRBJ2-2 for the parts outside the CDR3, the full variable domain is GAGVSQSPRYKVTKRGQDVALRCDPISGHVSLYWYRQALGQGPEFLTYFNYEAQQDKSGLPNDRFSAERPEGSISTLTIQRTEQRDSAMYRCASRSGTGVVGTGELFFGEGSRLTVL.

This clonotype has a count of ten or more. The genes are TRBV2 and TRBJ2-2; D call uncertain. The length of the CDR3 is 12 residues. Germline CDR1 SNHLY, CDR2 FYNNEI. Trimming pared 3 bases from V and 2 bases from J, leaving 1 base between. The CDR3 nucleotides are TGTGCCAGCAGTGATAACACCGGGGAGCTGTTTTTT. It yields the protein CASSDNTGELFF.

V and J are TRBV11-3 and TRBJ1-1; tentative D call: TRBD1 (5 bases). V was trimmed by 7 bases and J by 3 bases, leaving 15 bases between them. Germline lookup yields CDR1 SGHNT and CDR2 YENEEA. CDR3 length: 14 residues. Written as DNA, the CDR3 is TGTGCCAGCAACCGCGGGGGTGGAGACACTGAAGCTTTCTTT. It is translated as CASNRGGGDTEAFF.

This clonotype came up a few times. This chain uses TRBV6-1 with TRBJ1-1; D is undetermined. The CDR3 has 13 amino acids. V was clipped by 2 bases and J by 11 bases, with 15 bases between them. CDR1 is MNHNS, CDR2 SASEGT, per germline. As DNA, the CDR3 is TGTGCCAGCAGTGAACCCGCTATCGTGGCGGCTTTCTTT. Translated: CASSEPAIVAAFF.

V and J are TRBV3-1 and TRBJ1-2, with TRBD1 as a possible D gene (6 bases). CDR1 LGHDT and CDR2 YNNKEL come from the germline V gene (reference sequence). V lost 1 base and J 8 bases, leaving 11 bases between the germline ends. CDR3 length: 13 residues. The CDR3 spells CASSQAGDRGYTF. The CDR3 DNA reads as TGTGCCAGCAGCCAAGCAGGGGATCGGGGCTACACCTTC.

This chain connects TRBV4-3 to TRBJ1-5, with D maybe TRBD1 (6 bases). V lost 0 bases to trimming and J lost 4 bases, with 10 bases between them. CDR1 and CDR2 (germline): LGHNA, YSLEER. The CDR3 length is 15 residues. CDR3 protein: CASSQDRGVNQPQHF. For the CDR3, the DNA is TGCGCCAGCAGCCAAGATAGGGGGGTAAATCAGCCCCAGCATTTT.

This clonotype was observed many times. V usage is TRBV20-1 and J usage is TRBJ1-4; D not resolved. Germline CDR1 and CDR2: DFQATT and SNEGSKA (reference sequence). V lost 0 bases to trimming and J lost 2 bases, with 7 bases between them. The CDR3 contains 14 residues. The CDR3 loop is CSARDRETNEKLFF. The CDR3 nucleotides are TGCAGTGCTAGAGATAGGGAGACTAATGAAAAACTGTTTTTT.

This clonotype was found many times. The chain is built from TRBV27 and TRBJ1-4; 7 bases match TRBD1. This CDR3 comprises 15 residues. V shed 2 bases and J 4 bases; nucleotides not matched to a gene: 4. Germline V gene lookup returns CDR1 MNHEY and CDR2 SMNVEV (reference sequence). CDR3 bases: TGTGCCAGCAGTTTAGGGACAGACGGTAATGAAAAACTGTTTTTT. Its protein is CASSLGTDGNEKLFF.

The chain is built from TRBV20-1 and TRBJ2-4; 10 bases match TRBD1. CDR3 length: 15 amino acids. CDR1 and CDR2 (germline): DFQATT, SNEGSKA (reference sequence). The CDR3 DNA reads TGCAGCCCCCGCGACAGGGGGCTAGCCAAAAACATTCAGTACTTC. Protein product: CSPRDRGLAKNIQYF.

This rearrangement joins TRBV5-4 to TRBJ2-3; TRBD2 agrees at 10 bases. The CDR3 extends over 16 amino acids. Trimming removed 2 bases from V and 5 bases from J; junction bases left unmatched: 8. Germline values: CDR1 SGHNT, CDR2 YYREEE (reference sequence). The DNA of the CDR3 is TGTGCCAGCAGCTTTAGGCTAGCGGGGGTAGGAGATACGCAGTATTTT. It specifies CASSFRLAGVGDTQYF.

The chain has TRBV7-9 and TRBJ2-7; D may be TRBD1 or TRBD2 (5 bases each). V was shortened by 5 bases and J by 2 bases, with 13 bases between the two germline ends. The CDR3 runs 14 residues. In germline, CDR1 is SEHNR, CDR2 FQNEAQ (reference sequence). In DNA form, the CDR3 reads TGTGCCAGCAGCCCAGGGACCCCTCCCTACGAGCAGTACTTC. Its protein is CASSPGTPPYEQYF.

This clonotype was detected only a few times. As DNA, the CDR3 is TGTGCCAGCAGTATCGGTTTGAACACTGAAGCTTTCTTT. Its protein product is CASSIGLNTEAFF. This chain connects TRBV12-3 or TRBV12-4 to TRBJ1-1; D not certain. CDR3 length: 13 amino acids. V was clipped by 5 bases and J by 0 bases, with 7 bases between them.

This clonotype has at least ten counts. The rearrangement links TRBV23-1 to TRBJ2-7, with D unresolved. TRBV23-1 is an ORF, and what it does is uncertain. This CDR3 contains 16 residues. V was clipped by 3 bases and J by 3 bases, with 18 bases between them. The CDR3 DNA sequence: TGCGCCAGCAGTCATGACCCCATGGACCAAGACTACGAGCAGTACTTC. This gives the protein CASSHDPMDQDYEQYF.

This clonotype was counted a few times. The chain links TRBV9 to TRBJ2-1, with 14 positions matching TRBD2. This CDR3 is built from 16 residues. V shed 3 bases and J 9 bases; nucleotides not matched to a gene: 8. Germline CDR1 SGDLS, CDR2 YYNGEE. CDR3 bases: TGTGCCAGCAGCGCGCCGGGACTAGCGGGGGTCGGTGAGCAGTTCTTC. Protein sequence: CASSAPGLAGVGEQFF.

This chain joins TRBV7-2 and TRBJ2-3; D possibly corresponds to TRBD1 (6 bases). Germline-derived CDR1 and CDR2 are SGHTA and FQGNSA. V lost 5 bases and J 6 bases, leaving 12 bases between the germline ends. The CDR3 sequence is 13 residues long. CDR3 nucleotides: TGTGCCAGCAGCCCCGCGAGGGGGGATACGCAGTATTTT. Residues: CASSPARGDTQYF.

Here the CDR3 DNA reads TGTGCCAGCAGTGTTTCGAGGGGGAGGCAAGAGACCCAGTACTTC. Translated: CASSVSRGRQETQYF. The rearrangement uses TRBV2 and TRBJ2-5; D may correspond to TRBD1 or TRBD2 (6 bases each). V lost 4 bases, J lost 2 bases, and 14 bases lay in between. The CDR3 covers 15 residues. The germline V gene encodes CDR1 SNHLY and CDR2 FYNNEI. Looking up the rest from reference TRBV2 and TRBJ2-5 gives the full variable domain: EPEVTQTPSHQVTQMGQEVILRCVPISNHLYFYWYRQILGQKVEFLVSFYNNEISEKSEIFDDQFSVERPDGSNFTLKIRSTKLEDSAMYFCASSVSRGRQETQYFGPGTRLLVL.

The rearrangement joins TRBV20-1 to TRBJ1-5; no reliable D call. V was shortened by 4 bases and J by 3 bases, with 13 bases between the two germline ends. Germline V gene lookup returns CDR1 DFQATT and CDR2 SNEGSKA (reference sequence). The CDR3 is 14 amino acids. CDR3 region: CSANGRRDNQPQHF. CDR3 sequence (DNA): TGCAGTGCTAACGGACGGAGGGACAATCAGCCCCAGCATTTT.

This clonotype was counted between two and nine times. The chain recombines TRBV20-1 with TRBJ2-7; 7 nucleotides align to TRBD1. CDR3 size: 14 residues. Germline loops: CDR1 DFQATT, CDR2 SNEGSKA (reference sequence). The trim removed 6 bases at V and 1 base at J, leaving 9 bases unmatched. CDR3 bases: TGCAGTGCCCGTTGGGACAGCTTGTCCTACGAGCAGTACTTC. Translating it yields CSARWDSLSYEQYF.

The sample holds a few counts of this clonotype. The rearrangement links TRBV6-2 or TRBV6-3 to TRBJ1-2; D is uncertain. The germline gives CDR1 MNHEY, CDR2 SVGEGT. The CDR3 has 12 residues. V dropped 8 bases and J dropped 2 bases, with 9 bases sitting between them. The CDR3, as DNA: TGTGCCAGCGGCCCCCTGAACTATGGCTACACCTTC. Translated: CASGPLNYGYTF.